This record covers a single T cell receptor (beta chain). The sample belongs to a study of blood T cell repertoires in COVID-19. Looking at the study overall: Material from acute and convalescent COVID-19 was sourced from the United States, Italy and Spain. In each case, the material was cDNA or gDNA derived from T cells, B-cell-depleted T cells, or PBMCs.

Here immunoSEQ multiplex PCR was the method, and the copy in TCRdb shows in-frame clones only, minus some. Counted here are 95,000 to 150,000 clones, 75% to 90% occurring once; the ten biggest clones make up around 3.2%. The germline CDR1 and CDR2 sequences are SGHTA and FQGNSA. The CDR3 is 17 amino acids. The germline V and J ends were trimmed by 3 bases and 0 bases, with 16 bases remaining between them. The sample comprised peripheral blood. The chain is built from TRBV7-2 and TRBJ2-3; tentative D call: TRBD2 (5 bases). This sequence originates from a woman aged 80 or over with COVID-19, enrolled during active disease. The CDR3 DNA is TGTGCCAGCAGCTTTTGGGGTTCAGCGGCTAGCACAGATACGCAGTATTTT. Amino acids: CASSFWGSAASTDTQYF.